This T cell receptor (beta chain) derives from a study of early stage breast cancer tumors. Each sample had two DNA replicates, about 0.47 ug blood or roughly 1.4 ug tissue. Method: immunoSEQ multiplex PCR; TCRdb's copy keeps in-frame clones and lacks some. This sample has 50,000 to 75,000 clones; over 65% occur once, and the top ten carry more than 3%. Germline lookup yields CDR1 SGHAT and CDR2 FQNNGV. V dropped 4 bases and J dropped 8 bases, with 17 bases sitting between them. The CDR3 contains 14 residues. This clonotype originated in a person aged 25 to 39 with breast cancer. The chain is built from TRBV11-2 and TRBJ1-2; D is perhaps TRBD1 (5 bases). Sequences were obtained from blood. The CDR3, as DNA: TGTGCCAGCAGCTCAGGACACCACAGCGGAGGCTACACCTTC. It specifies CASSSGHHSGGYTF.